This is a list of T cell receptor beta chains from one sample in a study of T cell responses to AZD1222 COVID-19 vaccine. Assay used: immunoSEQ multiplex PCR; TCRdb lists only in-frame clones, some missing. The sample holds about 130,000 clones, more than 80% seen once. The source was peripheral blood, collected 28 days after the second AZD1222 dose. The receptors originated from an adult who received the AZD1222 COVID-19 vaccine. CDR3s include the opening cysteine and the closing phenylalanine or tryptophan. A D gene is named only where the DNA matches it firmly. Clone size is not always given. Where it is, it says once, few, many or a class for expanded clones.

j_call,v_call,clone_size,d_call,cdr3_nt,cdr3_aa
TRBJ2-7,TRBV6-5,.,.,TGTGCCAGCAGCGCTAACTACGAGCAGTACTTC,CASSANYEQYF
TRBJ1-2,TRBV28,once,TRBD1,TGTGCCAGCAGTTCATCTACCAGGGGGGCTAACTATGGCTACACCTTC,CASSSSTRGANYGYTF
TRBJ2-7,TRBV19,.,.,TGTGCCAGTTCCGGGAGCGCATCCTACGAGCAGTACTTC,CASSGSASYEQYF
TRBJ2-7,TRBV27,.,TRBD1,TGTGCCAGCCGGAACAGGGGGCTAGAGTCCTACGAGCAGTACTTC,CASRNRGLESYEQYF
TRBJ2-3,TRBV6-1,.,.,TGTGCCAGCAGTGAAAGCCCTCCCACGCAGTATTTT,CASSESPPTQYF
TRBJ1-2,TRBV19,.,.,TGTGCCAGTAGCGAAGGACAGACCTATGGCTACACCTTC,CASSEGQTYGYTF
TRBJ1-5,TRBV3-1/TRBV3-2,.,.,TGTGCCAGCAGCCAGGGACGGAGCAATCAGCCCCAGCATTTT,CASSQGRSNQPQHF
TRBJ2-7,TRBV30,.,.,TGTGCCTGGACCATAAACCCTTCGGACGAGCAGTACTTC,CAWTINPSDEQYF
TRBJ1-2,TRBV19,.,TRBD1,TGTGCCAGTAGTGATCCGGGGACAGGTTGGGGCTACACCTTC,CASSDPGTGWGYTF
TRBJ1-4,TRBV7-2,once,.,TGTGCCAGCAGCTTACCAAATGAAAAACTGTTTTTT,CASSLPNEKLFF
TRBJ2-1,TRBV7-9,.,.,TGTGCCAGCAGCTTATCGTACAATGAGCAGTTCTTC,CASSLSYNEQFF
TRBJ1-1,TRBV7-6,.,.,TGTGCCAGCAGCTTAGGCATAAACACTGAAGCTTTCTTT,CASSLGINTEAFF
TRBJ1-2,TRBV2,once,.,TGTGCCAGCAGTGAAGTCTCCTCTAACTATGGCTACACCTTC,CASSEVSSNYGYTF
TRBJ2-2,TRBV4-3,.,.,TGCGCCAGCAGCCACCGCAACGGGAACACCGGGGAGCTGTTTTTT,CASSHRNGNTGELFF
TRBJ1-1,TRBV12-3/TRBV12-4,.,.,TGTGCCAGCAGCCCGAGAACGGACACTGAAGCTTTCTTT,CASSPRTDTEAFF
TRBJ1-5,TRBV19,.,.,TGTGCCAGTGCCTTTGGGCAGGTCCTTCGTCATAGCAATCAGCCCCAGCATTTT,CASAFGQVLRHSNQPQHF
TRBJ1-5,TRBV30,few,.,TGTGCCTGGAGTGTACAAGGTACTAGCAATCAGCCCCAGCATTTT,CAWSVQGTSNQPQHF
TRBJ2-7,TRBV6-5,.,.,TGTGCCAGCACCGGGAACTCCTACGAGCAGTACTTC,CASTGNSYEQYF
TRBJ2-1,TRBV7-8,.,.,TGTGCCAGCAGCGTAGGACAGCACAATGAGCAGTTCTTC,CASSVGQHNEQFF
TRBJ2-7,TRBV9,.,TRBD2,TGTGCCAGCAGCGTAGGGGCTAGCGGGTCCTACGAGCAGTACTTC,CASSVGASGSYEQYF
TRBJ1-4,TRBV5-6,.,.,TGTGCCAGCAGACCAACTACGGATACTAATGAAAAACTGTTTTTT,CASRPTTDTNEKLFF
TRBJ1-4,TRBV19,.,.,TGTGCCAGTAACAGAATAGGGGAAAAACTGTTTTTT,CASNRIGEKLFF
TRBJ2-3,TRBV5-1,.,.,TGCGCCAGCAGCAGAGAAGGGACAACAAGCACAGATACGCAGTATTTT,CASSREGTTSTDTQYF
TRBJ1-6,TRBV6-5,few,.,TGTGCCAGCAGCACCACAGGGCCCACGGATTCACCCCTCCACTTT,CASSTTGPTDSPLHF
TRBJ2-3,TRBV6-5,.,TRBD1,TGTGCCAGCAGTTACGGGACAGCCGCAGATACGCAGTATTTT,CASSYGTAADTQYF
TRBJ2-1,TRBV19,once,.,TGTGCCAGTAGTATATCCCCGAAACCCTCCTACAATGAGCAGTTCTTC,CASSISPKPSYNEQFF
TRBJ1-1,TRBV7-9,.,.,TGTGCCAGCAGCTTAGGAAGGGGGGGTTGGTCGGACACTGAAGCTTTCTTT,CASSLGRGGWSDTEAFF
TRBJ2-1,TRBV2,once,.,TGTGCCAGCTCCGGTGGGGGGTGGGATTACAATGAGCAGTTCTTC,CASSGGGWDYNEQFF
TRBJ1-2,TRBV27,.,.,TGTGCCAGCAGTCCCCCCCGGTTGGGCTACACCTTC,CASSPPRLGYTF
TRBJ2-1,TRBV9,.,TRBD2,TGTGCCAGCAGCGCCCTCGGTGGCGGGGGCTACAATGAGCAGTTCTTC,CASSALGGGGYNEQFF
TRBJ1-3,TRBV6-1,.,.,TGTGCCAGCAGTGAGGCGGCTAACTCTGGAAACACCATATATTTT,CASSEAANSGNTIYF
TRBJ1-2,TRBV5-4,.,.,TGTGCCAGCAGCTTGTACGGGGGTAACTATGGCTACACCTTC,CASSLYGGNYGYTF
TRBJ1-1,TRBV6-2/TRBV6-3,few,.,TGTGCCAGCAGTACAGGACGGGAGAACACTGAAGCTTTCTTT,CASSTGRENTEAFF
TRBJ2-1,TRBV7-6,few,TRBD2,TGTGCCAGCAGCTTAACGCGGGGGGCCAGGAATGAGCAGTTCTTC,CASSLTRGARNEQFF
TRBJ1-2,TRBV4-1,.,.,TGCGCCAGCAGCCAAGTACTTCCGGCGTTCTATGGCTACACCTTC,CASSQVLPAFYGYTF
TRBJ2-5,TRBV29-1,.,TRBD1,TGCAGCGTGGGACAGTGGGAGACCCAGTACTTC,CSVGQWETQYF
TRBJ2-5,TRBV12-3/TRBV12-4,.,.,TGTGCCAGCATGTCCACAGTTCAAGAGACCCAGTACTTC,CASMSTVQETQYF
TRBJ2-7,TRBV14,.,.,TGTGCCAGCAGCCTCGGATTCGTATACGAGCAGTACTTC,CASSLGFVYEQYF
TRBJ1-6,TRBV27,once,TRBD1,TGTGCCAGCAGTCGAGCCGACGGGACAGGGGTGCCCGGGGGTTCACCCCTCCACTTT,CASSRADGTGVPGGSPLHF
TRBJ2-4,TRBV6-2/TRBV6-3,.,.,TGTGCCAGCAGCCCTCCTATTGGTGTGACCAAAAACATTCAGTACTTC,CASSPPIGVTKNIQYF
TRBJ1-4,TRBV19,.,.,TGTGCCAGTAGTCTCCTGACAGGCGCTAATGAAAAACTGTTTTTT,CASSLLTGANEKLFF
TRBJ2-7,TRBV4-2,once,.,TGTGCCAGCAGCCAAGGATGGTGGAGACAGGCGATTTCCTACGAGCAGTACTTC,CASSQGWWRQAISYEQYF
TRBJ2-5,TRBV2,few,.,TGTGCCAGCAGCCCTCTTGGGGCTAACCAAGAGACCCAGTACTTC,CASSPLGANQETQYF
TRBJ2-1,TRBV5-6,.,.,TGTGCCAGCAGCTTGGACAATGAGCAGTTCTTC,CASSLDNEQFF
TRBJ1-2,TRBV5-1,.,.,TGCGCCAGCAGCCCCAACCCCGACAGTCTCTATGGCTACACCTTC,CASSPNPDSLYGYTF
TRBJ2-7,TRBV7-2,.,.,TGTGCCAGCAGCTTAGGGGGGGGCGGGTACGAGCAGTACTTC,CASSLGGGGYEQYF
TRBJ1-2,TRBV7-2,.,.,TGTGCCAGCAGCTTAGCTAGTAACTATGGCTACACCTTC,CASSLASNYGYTF
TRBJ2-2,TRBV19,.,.,TGTGCCAGTAGTGAGGACATACCCGGGGAGCTGTTTTTT,CASSEDIPGELFF
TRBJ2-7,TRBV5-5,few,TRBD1,TGTGCCAGCAGTCTAACGACAGGGGGCCACGAGCAGTACTTC,CASSLTTGGHEQYF
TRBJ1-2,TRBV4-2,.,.,TGTGCCAGCAGCCAAGATTATTTTGGGACGGACTATGGCTACACCTTC,CASSQDYFGTDYGYTF
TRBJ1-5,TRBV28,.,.,TGTGCCAGCAGAGCGTGGAAGGGTATAAGCCAGCCCCAGCATTTT,CASRAWKGISQPQHF
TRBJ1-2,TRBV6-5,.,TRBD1,TGTGCCAGCAGTTGGACAGGGGGTTTGGATAACTATGGCTACACCTTC,CASSWTGGLDNYGYTF
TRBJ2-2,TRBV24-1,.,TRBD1,TGTGCCACCAGTGATCCCCGACAGGGGAACACCGGGGAGCTGTTTTTT,CATSDPRQGNTGELFF
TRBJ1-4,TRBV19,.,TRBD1,TGTGCCAGTACCACCGGACAGGGGGAGGAAAAACTGTTTTTT,CASTTGQGEEKLFF